These 2 T cell receptor beta chains came from one sample sequenced in a study of blood T cell repertoires in COVID-19. Using immunoSEQ multiplex PCR, the repertoire was profiled, and TCRdb retains in-frame clones only, with some absent. Of approximately 200,000 clones in the sample, around 86% were seen once. The sequenced material came from PBMCs or T cells enriched from blood (not recorded which). The receptors come from a woman under 40 who had recovered from COVID-19.

V gene TRBV7-3 combines with J gene TRBJ2-2, with 16 bases matching TRBD2. The germline V gene has CDR1 SGHTA and CDR2 FQGTGA. With 5 bases clipped from V and 5 bases from J, the junction kept 8 bases outside the gene matches. The CDR3 sequence is 18 residues long. CDR3 amino acids: CASSQGLAGGPRTGELFF. Here the CDR3 DNA reads TGTGCCAGCAGCCAGGGACTAGCGGGAGGGCCGCGGACCGGGGAGCTGTTTTTT.

This clone was counted a single time. V and J are TRBV28 and TRBJ2-7, with TRBD1 as a possible D gene (5 bases). CDR1 and CDR2 (germline): MDHEN, SYDVKM. The CDR3 is 13 amino acids. V shed 6 bases and J shed 0 bases, with 9 bases lying between them. The CDR3 region has the DNA TGTGCCAGCAGGGACAACCCCTCCTACGAGCAGTACTTC. It specifies CASRDNPSYEQYF.